This T cell receptor beta chain was observed in a study of response to subunit inactivated influenza vaccine. Each CDR3 protein is one row after TCRdb ran MiXCR on the RT-PCR reads. The sample comprises approximately 520,000 distinct CDR3 sequences, more than 15% of which are singletons, and approximately 3% rests with the top ten. The CDR3 spans 15 residues. Germline loops: CDR1 LGHNA, CDR2 YSLEER. Trimming took 0 bases from V and 5 from J, leaving 13 bases between them. This clonotype showed up just a few times. What it binds is not known. Study-wide findings and caveats: The authors offered the suggestion that each seasonal influenza vaccination recruits few new T cells.

The sequencing here drew on CD4+ T cells sorted from PBMCs, taken around 25 months after vaccination. The chain joins TRBV4-3 to TRBJ1-1; D gene uncertain. The receptor comes from a man between 50 and 75 years old who received an inactivated influenza vaccine. CDR3 amino acids: CASSQESTVRTEAFF. The CDR3 DNA follows: TGCGCCAGCAGCCAAGAGTCAACAGTAAGGACTGAAGCTTTCTTT.